The source of this T cell receptor beta chain is a study of vaccination and CD4 T cells after COVID-19. Study as a whole: No peptide, an HIV-1 Nef pool, or a CEFX pool was what each control culture received.

The treatment here: approximately nine-day PBMC culture with coronavirus spike peptide pools or control peptides (ViraFEST assay). The PCR-positive dates, March through December 2020, came before the US Alpha, Beta and Delta variants. Sequencing of the DNA from cultured CD4+ T cells was carried out with the Oncomine TCR Beta short-read assay. TCRdb fed the PCR reads into MiXCR, producing one record per CDR3 protein. The sample has approximately 12,000 distinct CDR3 sequences, approximately 61% seen once; the top ten hold roughly 10%. Of note for this clonotype: Its antigen is not identified.

CDR3 length equals 15 residues. V lost 5 bases and J 4 bases, leaving 17 bases between the germline ends. Per the germline V gene, CDR1 is MNHEY and CDR2 is SVGEGT. This TCR was sampled from a human donor who had recovered from COVID-19. The sequencing used CD4+ T cells from blood, cultured in vitro, collected before SARS-CoV-2 vaccination. The chain is built from TRBV6-2 or TRBV6-3 and TRBJ1-1; D is possibly TRBD1 (5 bases). The CDR3 DNA reads TGTGCCAGCAGTGGGGGACGACCCCGGGGCACTGAAGCTTTCTTT. Its translation: CASSGGRPRGTEAFF.